The 18 T cell receptor beta chains given below trace back to one sample, sequenced in a study of Tregs in tolerant kidney transplant recipients. The assay was immunoSEQ multiplex PCR, and TCRdb's table has in-frame clones only and misses some. This table holds 65,000 or so clones, approximately 89% found once. The nonmyeloablative bone marrow transplants came from related graft donors, with transient mixed chimerism. The specimen was CD4+ T cells from blood (PBMCs), collected 6 months after the transplant. The receptors stem from a human patient who received a combined kidney and bone marrow transplant. Some T cells may be the graft donor's.

The chain has TRBV10-3 and TRBJ2-3; no clear D gene. V was shortened by 10 bases and J by 4 bases, with 9 bases between the two germline ends. This CDR3 region has 11 residues. Per the germline V gene, CDR1 is ENHRY and CDR2 is SYGVKD. The CDR3 DNA follows: TGTGCCACCTCTCGGGCAGATACGCAGTATTTT. This sequence encodes CATSRADTQYF.

The V call is TRBV6-1, the J call TRBJ2-2; D is unclear. This CDR3 comprises 15 residues. Germline values: CDR1 MNHNS, CDR2 SASEGT. Trimming stripped 4 bases from V and 6 bases from J, with 15 bases between. The CDR3 reads CASSANVNVAGELFF. CDR3 DNA sequence: TGTGCCAGCAGTGCTAACGTCAACGTCGCCGGGGAGCTGTTTTTT.

The chain is built from TRBV28 and TRBJ1-1; D remains ambiguous. Germline V gives CDR1 MDHEN, CDR2 SYDVKM. The ends were cut back, 3 bases at V and 4 bases at J, with 6 bases in the middle. The CDR3 is 12 residues long. The CDR3 DNA sequence: TGTGCCAGCAGTTTGTCCATCACTGAAGCTTTCTTT. This encodes CASSLSITEAFF. The whole variable domain, remainder taken from reference TRBV28 and TRBJ1-1, is DVKVTQSSRYLVKRTGEKVFLECVQDMDHENMFWYRQDPGLGLRLIYFSYDVKMKEKGDIPEGYSVSREKKERFSLILESASTNQTSMYLCASSLSITEAFFGQGTRLTVV.

Remarks on this clone: In the same sample, other DNA sequences code for this CDR3. The V gene is TRBV19, the J gene TRBJ2-5; D possibly corresponds to TRBD1 (6 bases). V was trimmed by 4 bases and J by 5 bases, leaving 11 bases between them. The CDR3 has 13 amino acids. Germline CDR1 LNHDA, CDR2 SQIVND (reference sequence). Here the CDR3 reads CASSTGTRETQYF. The CDR3 coding sequence is TGTGCCAGTAGTACCGGGACAAGGGAGACCCAGTACTTC.

The DNA of the CDR3 is TGTGCCAGCAGTTTCGGCGGTAACTATGGCTACACCTTC. Encoded protein: CASSFGGNYGYTF. The V call is TRBV28, the J call TRBJ1-2; D is uncertain. Between the trimmed V and J ends, which lost 3 bases and 1 base, there was a span of 6 bases. The germline V gene has CDR1 MDHEN and CDR2 SYDVKM. CDR3 length: 13 amino acids.

The chain joins TRBV7-9 to TRBJ2-1; the match to TRBD2 covers 7 bases. The V segment lost 0 bases and the J segment 9 bases; nucleotides outside the gene matches: 5. CDR1 and CDR2 from the germline V gene are SEHNR and FQNEAQ (reference sequence). CDR3 length: 14 residues. This chain's CDR3 is CASSLASGITEQFF. As DNA, the CDR3 is TGTGCCAGCAGCTTAGCGAGCGGGATAACTGAGCAGTTCTTC.

CDR3 sequence reads: CASSFGQMNTEAFF. The CDR3 region has the DNA TGTGCCAGCAGCTTCGGACAGATGAACACTGAAGCTTTCTTT. The chain uses TRBV7-2 and TRBJ1-1; a possible D gene is TRBD1 (6 bases). Germline V gene lookup returns CDR1 SGHTA and CDR2 FQGNSA. The CDR3 totals 14 residues. V lost 3 bases to trimming and J lost 0 bases, with 8 bases between them.

The chain combines TRBV6-6 with TRBJ2-5; D is undetermined. With 2 bases removed from V and 1 base from J, the gap between germline ends came to 8 bases. The CDR3 has 14 residues. CDR1 and CDR2 from the germline V gene are MNHNY and SVGAGI (reference sequence). CDR3 protein: CASSYGLFQETQYF. In DNA, the CDR3 is TGTGCCAGCAGTTACGGGCTCTTCCAAGAGACCCAGTACTTC.

V usage is TRBV6-1 and J usage is TRBJ1-2; 10 bases align to TRBD1. This CDR3 region has 15 residues. The J segment lost 7 bases and the V segment lost 0 bases, leaving 5 bases of the junction unmatched. Germline CDR1 MNHNS, CDR2 SASEGT. The CDR3 loop is CASSEAGTGEGGYTF. CDR3 coding DNA: TGTGCCAGCAGTGAAGCAGGGACAGGGGAGGGTGGCTACACCTTC.

This clone turned up a few times. CDR3 DNA sequence: TGTGCCAGCAGTGAAGCGCAAAGAAGATGGAGTTCACCCCTCCACTTT. Protein sequence: CASSEAQRRWSSPLHF. The chain is built from TRBV2 and TRBJ1-6; D is undetermined. This CDR3 is 16 amino acids long. V lost 0 bases and J lost 9, with 15 bases in between. CDR1 SNHLY and CDR2 FYNNEI come from the germline V gene.

The chain uses TRBV5-1 and TRBJ2-7, with 7 bases aligning to TRBD1. Germline loops: CDR1 SGHRS, CDR2 YFSETQ. The J segment lost 2 bases and the V segment lost 3 bases, leaving 5 bases of the junction unmatched. CDR3 length equals 14 residues. CDR3 residues: CASSSRTGTYEQYF. CDR3 nucleotide sequence: TGCGCCAGCAGCTCCAGGACAGGAACCTACGAGCAGTACTTC. Full variable domain (rest looked up from reference TRBV5-1 and TRBJ2-7): KAGVTQTPRYLIKTRGQQVTLSCSPISGHRSVSWYQQTPGQGLQFLFEYFSETQRNKGNFPGRFSGRQFSNSRSEMNVSTLELGDSALYLCASSSRTGTYEQYFGPGTRLTVT.

CDR3 DNA sequence: TGTGCCAGCAGTTTAATATCGGGACAGGGCACTGAAGCTTTCTTT. Amino acid sequence: CASSLISGQGTEAFF. The rearrangement uses TRBV27 and TRBJ1-1, with 9 bases lining up with TRBD1. Germline V gene lookup returns CDR1 MNHEY and CDR2 SMNVEV (reference sequence). CDR3 size: 15 residues. The junction had 5 bases not matched to a gene; V was cut back by 2 bases and J by 4 bases.

The J gene is TRBJ2-7, the V gene TRBV4-2, with D perhaps matching TRBD1 (5 bases). Germline-derived CDR1 and CDR2 are LGHNA and YNFKEQ. V lost 1 base and J lost 7, with 17 bases in between. The CDR3 contains 15 residues. The CDR3 is CASSQVGALSYEQYF. The CDR3 DNA sequence: TGTGCCAGCAGCCAAGTAGGGGCCCTCTCTTATGAGCAGTACTTC.

This chain connects TRBV6-1 to TRBJ2-1; 7 bases are shared with TRBD2. V shed 1 base, J shed 8 bases, and the junction held 17 bases outside the gene matches. CDR3 size: 18 residues. Germline V CDR1 and CDR2: MNHNS, SASEGT. The CDR3 loop is CASSEGPRLVAGRDEQFF. The CDR3 DNA sequence: TGTGCCAGCAGTGAAGGTCCGAGACTAGTCGCGGGGAGGGATGAGCAGTTCTTC.

This clone appeared once. The gene calls are TRBV2 and TRBJ2-2; 10 bases agree with TRBD1. The trim removed 1 base at V and 0 bases at J, leaving 5 bases unmatched. The CDR3 length is 18 residues. Germline V lookup: CDR1 SNHLY, CDR2 FYNNEI. DNA of the CDR3: TGTGCCAGCAGTGAAGTCGGGACAGGGGTTTCGAACACCGGGGAGCTGTTTTTT. Protein: CASSEVGTGVSNTGELFF.

J is TRBJ2-3 and V is TRBV11-3; TRBD2 matches at 14 bases. Trimming took 5 bases from V and 3 from J; bases not matched to a gene: 4. This CDR3 region has 16 residues. CDR1 and CDR2 (germline): SGHNT, YENEEA. The CDR3 region is CASSLGTSGRTDTQYF. The CDR3 DNA is TGTGCCAGCAGCCTAGGGACTAGCGGGAGAACAGATACGCAGTATTTT.

This chain connects TRBV7-8 to TRBJ2-1, with a weak D call TRBD1 (6 bases). V was cut by 5 bases and J by 5 bases, with 10 bases left in between. Germline CDR1 is SGHVS and CDR2 is FQNEAQ. The CDR3 has 13 amino acids. The CDR3 sequence: CASSRDRNNEQFF. As DNA, the CDR3 is TGTGCCAGCAGCCGCGACAGGAACAATGAGCAGTTCTTC. The whole variable domain, filled in from reference TRBV7-8 and TRBJ2-1, reads GAGVSQSPRYKVAKRGQDVALRCDPISGHVSLFWYQQALGQGPEFLTYFQNEAQLDKSGLPSDRFFAERPEGSVSTLKIQRTQQEDSAVYLCASSRDRNNEQFFGPGTRLTVL.

The chain is built from TRBV5-1 and TRBJ2-2; possible D gene TRBD2, 6 bases. The ends were cut back, 1 base at V and 5 bases at J, with 9 bases in the middle. CDR3 size: 14 residues. Germline CDR1 SGHRS, CDR2 YFSETQ. Written as DNA, the CDR3 is TGCGCCAGCAGCTTGAATGGGGGGACCGGGGAGCTGTTTTTT. This translates into CASSLNGGTGELFF.